This TCR beta chain comes out of a study of human T cells and chemical hapten exposure. This clonotype was recorded a few times. The target antigen is unknown. The germline V gene has CDR1 KGHDR and CDR2 SFDVKD. The J segment lost 7 bases and the V segment lost 2 bases, leaving 4 bases of the junction unmatched. CDR3 length equals 14 residues. Attachment of unique molecular identifiers to individual cDNA molecules was performed in the library. Using its own MiXCR run on the 5' RACE reads, TCRdb lists one record per CDR3 protein. The top ten clones hold about 3% of a sample with around 100,000 distinct CDR3 sequences, more than 15% of them seen once. Total RNA extraction was carried out from unfractionated whole blood. General observations from the study: TCRs above 1 in 1000 frequency stayed constant with DPC sensitization.

The chain carries TRBV24-1 and TRBJ1-1, with 9 bases fitting TRBD1. The TCR was taken from a human donor in good health. DNA for the CDR3: TGTGCCACCAGTGATTCCCCGGGACAGGGTGAAGCTTTCTTT. Protein: CATSDSPGQGEAFF.